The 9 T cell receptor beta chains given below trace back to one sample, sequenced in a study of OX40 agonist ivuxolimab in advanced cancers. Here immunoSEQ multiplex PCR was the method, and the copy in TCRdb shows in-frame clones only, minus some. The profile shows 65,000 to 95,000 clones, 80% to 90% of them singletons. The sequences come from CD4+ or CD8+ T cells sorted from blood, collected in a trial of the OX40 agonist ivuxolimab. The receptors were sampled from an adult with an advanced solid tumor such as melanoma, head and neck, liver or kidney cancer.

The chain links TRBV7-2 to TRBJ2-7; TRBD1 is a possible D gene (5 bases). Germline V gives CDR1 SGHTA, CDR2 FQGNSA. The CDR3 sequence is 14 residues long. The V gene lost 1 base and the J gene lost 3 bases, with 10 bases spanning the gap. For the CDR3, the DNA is TGTGCCAGCAGCTTAGACCAGGGAAACTACGAGCAGTACTTC. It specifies CASSLDQGNYEQYF.

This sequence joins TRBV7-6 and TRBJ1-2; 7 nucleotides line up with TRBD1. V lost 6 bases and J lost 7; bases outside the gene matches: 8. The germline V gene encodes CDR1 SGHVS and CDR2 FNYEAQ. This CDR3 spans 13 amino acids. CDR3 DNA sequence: TGTGCCAGCAGTTCCGACAGGGAGCTTGGCTACACCTTC. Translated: CASSSDRELGYTF. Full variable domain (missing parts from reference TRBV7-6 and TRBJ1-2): GAGVSQSPRYKVTKRGQDVALRCDPISGHVSLYWYRQALGQGPEFLTYFNYEAQQDKSGLPNDRFSAERPEGSISTLTIQRTEQRDSAMYRCASSSDRELGYTFGSGTRLTVV.

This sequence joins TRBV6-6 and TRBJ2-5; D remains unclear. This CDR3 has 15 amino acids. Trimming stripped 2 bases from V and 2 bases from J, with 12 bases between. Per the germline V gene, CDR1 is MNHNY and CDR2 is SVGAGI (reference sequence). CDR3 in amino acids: CASSYTRPAQETQYF. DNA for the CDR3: TGTGCCAGCAGTTACACCAGACCGGCACAAGAGACCCAGTACTTC.

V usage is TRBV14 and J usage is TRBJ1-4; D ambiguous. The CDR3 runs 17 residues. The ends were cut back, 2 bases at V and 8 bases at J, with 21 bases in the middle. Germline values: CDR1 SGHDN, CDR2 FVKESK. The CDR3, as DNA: TGTGCCAGCAGCCAACTACAGACGATCGGGGTCGGGGAAAAACTGTTTTTT. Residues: CASSQLQTIGVGEKLFF.

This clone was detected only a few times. The CDR3 DNA reads as TGTGCCATCAGCGGCGGGAGGGAGAATGAGCAGTTCTTC. Translated: CAISGGRENEQFF. This rearrangement joins TRBV10-3 to TRBJ2-1, with 9 positions matching TRBD2. The CDR3 totals 13 residues. Losses at the gene ends were 6 bases for V and 7 bases for J; bases not matched to a gene: 4. Germline loops: CDR1 ENHRY, CDR2 SYGVKD.

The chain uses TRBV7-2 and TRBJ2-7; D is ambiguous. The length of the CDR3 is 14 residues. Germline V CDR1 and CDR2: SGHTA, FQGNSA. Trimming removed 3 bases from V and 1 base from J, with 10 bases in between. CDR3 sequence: CASSLRTLSYEQYF. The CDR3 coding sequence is TGTGCCAGCAGCTTGCGGACCCTATCCTACGAGCAGTACTTC. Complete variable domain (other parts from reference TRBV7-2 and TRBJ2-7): GAGVSQSPSNKVTEKGKDVELRCDPISGHTALYWYRQSLGQGLEFLIYFQGNSAPDKSGLPSDRFSAERTGGSVSTLTIQRTQQEDSAVYLCASSLRTLSYEQYFGPGTRLTVT.

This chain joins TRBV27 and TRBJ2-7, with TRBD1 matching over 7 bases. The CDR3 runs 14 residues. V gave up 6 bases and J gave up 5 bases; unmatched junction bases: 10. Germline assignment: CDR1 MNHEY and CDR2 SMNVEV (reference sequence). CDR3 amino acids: CASRSGQVGNEQYF. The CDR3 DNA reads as TGTGCCAGCAGATCCGGACAGGTGGGAAACGAGCAGTACTTC.

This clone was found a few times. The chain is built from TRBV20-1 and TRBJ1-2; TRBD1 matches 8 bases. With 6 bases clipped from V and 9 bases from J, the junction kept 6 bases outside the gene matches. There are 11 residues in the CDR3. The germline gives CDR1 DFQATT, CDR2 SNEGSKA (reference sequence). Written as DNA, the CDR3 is TGCAGTGCAAACAGACAGGGGAGCTACACCTTC. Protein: CSANRQGSYTF.

The CDR3 bases are TGTGCTAGTGGTTTGTCCAGCGGACTTTACAATGAGCAGTTCTTC. The encoded protein is CASGLSSGLYNEQFF. This sequence joins TRBV12-5 and TRBJ2-1; D may be TRBD2 (5 bases). CDR1 is LGHNT, CDR2 FRNRAP, per germline. This CDR3 has 15 amino acids. The germline V and J ends were trimmed by 2 bases and 4 bases, with 12 bases remaining between them.